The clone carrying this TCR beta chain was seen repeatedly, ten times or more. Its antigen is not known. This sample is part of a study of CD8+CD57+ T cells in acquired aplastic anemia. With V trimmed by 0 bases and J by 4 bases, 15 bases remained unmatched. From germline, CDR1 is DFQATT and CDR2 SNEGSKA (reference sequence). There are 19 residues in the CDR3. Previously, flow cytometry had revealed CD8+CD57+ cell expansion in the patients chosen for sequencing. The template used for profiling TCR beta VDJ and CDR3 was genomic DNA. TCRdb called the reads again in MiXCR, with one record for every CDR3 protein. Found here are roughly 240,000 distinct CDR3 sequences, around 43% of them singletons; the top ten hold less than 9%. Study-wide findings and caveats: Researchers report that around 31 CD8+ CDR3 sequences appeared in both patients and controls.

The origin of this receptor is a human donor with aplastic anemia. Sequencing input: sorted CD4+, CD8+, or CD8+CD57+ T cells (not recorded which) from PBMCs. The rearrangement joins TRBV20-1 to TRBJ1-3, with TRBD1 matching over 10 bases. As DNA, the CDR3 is TGCAGTGCTAGAGATATGGGACAGGGGATGGTTTTCGGGGGAAACACCATATATTTT. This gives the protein CSARDMGQGMVFGGNTIYF.